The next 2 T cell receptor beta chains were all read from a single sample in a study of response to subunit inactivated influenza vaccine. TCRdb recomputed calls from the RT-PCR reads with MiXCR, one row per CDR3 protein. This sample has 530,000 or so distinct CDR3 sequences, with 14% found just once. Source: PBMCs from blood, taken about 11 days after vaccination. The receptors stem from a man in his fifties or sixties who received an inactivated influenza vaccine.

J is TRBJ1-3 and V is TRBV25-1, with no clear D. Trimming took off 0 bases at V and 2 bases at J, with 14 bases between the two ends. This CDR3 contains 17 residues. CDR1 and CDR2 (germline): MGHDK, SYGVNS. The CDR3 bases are TGTGCCAGCAGTGAATATAGAGGCCCTTGGACTGGAAACACCATATATTTT. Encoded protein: CASSEYRGPWTGNTIYF.

Written as DNA, the CDR3 is TGTGCCAGCAGTCGACAGGGCGTCTACTTTAATAGCAATCAGCCCCAGCATTTT. Translation: CASSRQGVYFNSNQPQHF. This rearrangement joins TRBV28 to TRBJ1-5, with 7 bases matching TRBD1. Germline loops: CDR1 MDHEN, CDR2 SYDVKM. V shed 5 bases and J 0 bases; nucleotides not matched to a gene: 13. CDR3 length equals 18 residues.